The source of this T cell receptor beta chain is a study of T-cell memory formation after mild COVID-19. Study-wide background: Clustering of TCRs was largely donor specific. General study points: Largely, contracting CD4+ clones fell within CM and EM, and contracting CD8+ clones within EMRA.

Germline V gene lookup returns CDR1 MNHNS and CDR2 SASEGT. The CDR3 length is 14 residues. Trimming took 6 bases from V and 8 from J; bases not matched to a gene: 10. With constant-segment primers, 5'RACE yielded cDNA libraries of TCR alpha and TCR beta that carried sample barcodes and UMIs. TCRdb re-called the 5' RACE reads with MiXCR, one entry per CDR3 protein. The table records approximately 490,000 distinct CDR3 sequences, about a fifth of them present only once. Regarding this clonotype: Its target is not known.

The source is an adult woman who had mild COVID-19 (a few samples of this study predate the infection). Cell type and time point are not known. This rearrangement joins TRBV6-1 to TRBJ1-5; 7 bases line up with TRBD1. The sequencing sample was made of PBMCs or a T cell subset sorted from them (not recorded which). CDR3 sequence: CASSLGQDGKPQHF. The CDR3 DNA reads as TGTGCCAGCAGCCTAGGACAGGATGGTAAGCCCCAGCATTTT.